Following are 8 T cell receptor beta chains from one sample sequenced in a study of CD8 T cells in Susac syndrome. RNA, at roughly 0.45 to 1 ug, was reverse transcribed with random hexamers. TCRdb re-analysed the immunoSEQ multiplex PCR reads in MiXCR, keeping a single row per CDR3 protein. The sample has about 190,000 distinct CDR3 sequences, around 95% seen once; the top ten hold approximately 0.1%. The sequenced material came from CD4+ T cells from PBMCs. The receptors here all came from a human donor with Susac syndrome.

This chain uses TRBV30 with TRBJ2-1; D is unclear. Trimming shortened V by 3 bases and J by 6 bases, and 12 bases separated the two germline ends. The V gene's germline CDR1 is GTSNPN and CDR2 SVGIG (reference sequence). CDR3 length equals 13 residues. CDR3 protein: CAWRRSGLNEQFF. CDR3 coding DNA: TGTGCCTGGAGGAGGTCGGGCCTCAATGAGCAGTTCTTC.

CDR3 in DNA: TGCAGCGTTGGCCCAGGCTCCTACGAGCAGTACTTC. This sequence encodes CSVGPGSYEQYF. The genes are TRBV29-1 and TRBJ2-7, with unresolved D. With 4 bases removed from V and 0 bases from J, the gap between germline ends came to 7 bases. The CDR3 consists of 12 residues. The germline V gene encodes CDR1 SQVTM and CDR2 ANQGSEA.

The rearrangement joins TRBV6-4 to TRBJ1-6; D remains unclear. There are 13 residues in the CDR3. The V end lost 3 bases, the J end lost 8 bases, and 8 bases lay between the germline ends. From germline, CDR1 is MRHNA and CDR2 SNTAGT. CDR3 amino acids: CASSEVADSPLHF. CDR3 DNA: TGTGCCAGCAGTGAAGTCGCGGATTCACCCCTCCACTTT.

The J gene is TRBJ2-3, the V gene TRBV28, with 7 positions matching TRBD1. Trimming took 6 bases from V and 13 from J; bases not matched to a gene: 16. CDR1 MDHEN and CDR2 SYDVKM come from the germline V gene. This CDR3 has 14 residues. CDR3 sequence: CASSSPSKQGLKYF. As DNA, the CDR3 is TGTGCCAGCAGCTCCCCTTCCAAACAGGGGTTAAAGTATTTT.

Only one count was recorded for this clonotype. The V call is TRBV6-5, the J call TRBJ1-3; TRBD1 might be the D (5 bases). The CDR3 loop spans 17 amino acids. Germline V CDR1 and CDR2: MNHEY, SVGAGI. V lost 4 bases, J lost 0 bases, and 16 bases lay in between. CDR3 sequence reads: CASSSSEQANSGNTIYF. Written as DNA, the CDR3 is TGTGCCAGCAGTTCATCCGAACAGGCCAACTCTGGAAACACCATATATTTT.

The chain has TRBV12-3 or TRBV12-4 and TRBJ1-5; D unresolved. CDR3 size: 15 residues. V shed 4 bases and J shed 2 bases, with 12 bases lying between them. CDR3: CASSSDKWGNQPQHF. The DNA for the CDR3 is TGTGCCAGCAGTTCCGACAAATGGGGCAATCAGCCCCAGCATTTT.

V is TRBV7-3 and J is TRBJ2-1; 9 positions agree with TRBD2. V dropped 5 bases and J dropped 6; count of bases not matched to a gene: 11. The CDR3 runs 16 residues. CDR1 and CDR2 from the germline V gene are SGHTA and FQGTGA. CDR3 amino acids: CASSPRGGGALNEQFF. The CDR3 DNA reads as TGTGCCAGCAGCCCACGGGGCGGGGGGGCACTCAATGAGCAGTTCTTC. Using reference TRBV7-3 and TRBJ2-1 for the parts outside the CDR3, the full variable domain is GAGVSQTPSNKVTEKGKYVELRCDPISGHTALYWYRQSLGQGPEFLIYFQGTGAADDSGLPNDRFFAVRPEGSVSTLKIQRTERGDSAVYLCASSPRGGGALNEQFFGPGTRLTVL.

This clonotype was seen a single time. The chain is built from TRBV15 and TRBJ2-5; D call uncertain. Per the germline V gene, CDR1 is LNHNV and CDR2 is YYDKDF (reference sequence). Deletions cut 0 bases from V and 9 bases from J, with 8 bases between. There are 12 residues in the CDR3. CDR3 in amino acids: CATSREQRAQYF. The CDR3 DNA is TGTGCCACCAGCAGAGAGCAGCGTGCCCAGTACTTC.